These 21 T cell receptor beta chains came from one sample sequenced in a study of Tregs in tolerant kidney transplant recipients. For these receptors, no antigen is known. Profiling relied on immunoSEQ multiplex PCR, and the TCRdb table lists in-frame clones only, not all of them. The sample yields approximately 41,000 clones, nearly 97% seen once. Sequencing was carried out using Tregs from blood cultured with allogeneic cells. These receptor sequences come from a human donor in good health.

The chain is built from TRBV5-4 and TRBJ2-1; TRBD1 matches at 7 bases. CDR3 size: 15 residues. The J segment lost 8 bases and the V segment lost 0 bases, leaving 8 bases of the junction unmatched. From germline, CDR1 is SGHNT and CDR2 YYREEE (reference sequence). The CDR3 here is CASSLGGGERDEQFF. The CDR3, as DNA: TGTGCCAGCAGCTTGGGAGGGGGCGAGAGGGATGAGCAGTTCTTC.

The chain couples TRBV7-6 to TRBJ2-7; TRBD1 matches 7 bases. The length of the CDR3 is 14 residues. Germline lookup yields CDR1 SGHVS and CDR2 FNYEAQ. Germline trimming cut 5 bases from V and 3 bases from J; bases unmatched to any gene: 7. The CDR3 loop is CASSRQGRGYEQYF. CDR3 nucleotide sequence: TGTGCCAGCAGCCGACAGGGAAGGGGCTACGAGCAGTACTTC.

This sequence joins TRBV6-5 and TRBJ1-2; TRBD1 agrees at 9 bases. This CDR3 region has 15 residues. With V trimmed by 6 bases and J by 5 bases, 10 bases remained unmatched. Germline-derived CDR1 and CDR2 are MNHEY and SVGAGI. In nucleotides, the CDR3 is TGTGCCAGCAGATCACAGGGGGCGGCCCCTTATGGCTACACCTTC. Translating it yields CASRSQGAAPYGYTF.

V gene TRBV6-5 combines with J gene TRBJ2-7, with a weak D call TRBD1 (7 bases). CDR1 and CDR2 (germline): MNHEY, SVGAGI. V lost 5 bases and J lost 2, with 16 bases in between. CDR3 length: 15 residues. The CDR3 protein is CASSTRDSPAYEQYF. For the CDR3, the DNA is TGTGCCAGCAGTACGCGGGACAGTCCAGCCTACGAGCAGTACTTC.

V usage is TRBV9 and J usage is TRBJ2-6; 7 bases are a match to TRBD1. The CDR3 spans 16 residues. The germline CDR1 and CDR2 sequences are SGDLS and YYNGEE. Trimming cost V 3 bases and J 0 bases; bases outside gene matches: 3. CDR3 sequence: CASSENRGSGANVLTF. In DNA, the CDR3 is TGTGCCAGCAGCGAAAACAGGGGCTCTGGGGCCAACGTCCTGACTTTC. Filled out from reference TRBV9 and TRBJ2-6, the complete variable domain reads DSGVTQTPKHLITATGQRVTLRCSPRSGDLSVYWYQQSLDQGLQFLIQYYNGEERAKGNILERFSAQQFPDLHSELNLSSLELGDSALYFCASSENRGSGANVLTFGAGSRLTVL.

The CDR3 DNA follows: TGTGCCAGCTCACTAAGACTAGCGGGAGATGTCGAGCAGTACTTC. The encoded protein is CASSLRLAGDVEQYF. V usage is TRBV18 and J usage is TRBJ2-7; 12 nucleotides line up with TRBD2. Germline loops: CDR1 KGHSH, CDR2 LQKENI. The junction had 7 bases not matched to a gene; V was cut back by 4 bases and J by 6 bases. There are 15 residues in the CDR3.

V and J are TRBV18 and TRBJ1-1, with TRBD1 as a possible D gene (5 bases). V was shortened by 4 bases and J by 0 bases, with 6 bases between the two germline ends. The CDR3 loop spans 13 amino acids. Germline V CDR1 and CDR2: KGHSH, LQKENI. In nucleotides, the CDR3 is TGTGCCAGCTCACTGACAGTGAACACTGAAGCTTTCTTT. This gives the protein CASSLTVNTEAFF.

About this clone itself: The germline gene is not matched at one end of the junction; a read error may be the cause. V is TRBV19 and J is TRBJ1-1; D gene uncertain. The CDR3 is made up of 14 amino acids. The germline gives CDR1 LNHDA, CDR2 SQIVND (reference sequence). The CDR3 loop is CASSIIRAPPPLVF. DNA for the CDR3: TGTGCCAGTAGTATAATCCGGGCCCCTCCTCCTCTCGTTTTT.

This rearrangement joins TRBV30 to TRBJ2-2, with TRBD2 identical over 10 bases. The CDR3 covers 13 residues. V lost 3 bases to trimming and J lost 6 bases; unmatched junction nucleotides: 1. CDR1 is GTSNPN and CDR2 is SVGIG in the germline V gene (reference sequence). Here the CDR3 reads CAWRAGGPGELFF. The CDR3 coding sequence is TGTGCCTGGAGAGCGGGGGGGCCCGGGGAGCTGTTTTTT.

The chain employs TRBV19 and TRBJ1-5, with D possibly TRBD1 on 6 matching bases. CDR1 LNHDA and CDR2 SQIVND come from the germline V gene (reference sequence). The CDR3 has 14 residues. Trimming left V 6 bases short and J 3 bases short, with 12 bases between. The CDR3 region is CASRKTGINQPQHF. CDR3 bases: TGTGCCAGTAGGAAGACAGGAATCAATCAGCCCCAGCATTTT.

The V and J genes are TRBV30 and TRBJ2-3; 7 bases are a match to TRBD1. CDR1 GTSNPN and CDR2 SVGIG come from the germline V gene (reference sequence). The length of the CDR3 is 15 residues. V was clipped by 1 base and J by 3 bases; unmatched bases: 7. CDR3 amino acids: CAWSGGQLRTDTQYF. The DNA of the CDR3 is TGTGCCTGGAGTGGGGGACAGCTACGAACAGATACGCAGTATTTT.

The rearrangement links TRBV29-1 to TRBJ2-3; unclear D gene. Trimming removed 7 bases at V and 7 bases at J, with 15 bases between. Germline V gives CDR1 SQVTM, CDR2 ANQGSEA. The CDR3 sequence is 12 residues long. Written as DNA, the CDR3 is TGCAGCGCCCAAAAAGGATTCAATACGCAGTATTTT. Its translation: CSAQKGFNTQYF.

The rearrangement joins TRBV29-1 to TRBJ2-3; D is possibly TRBD2 (5 bases). The CDR3 has 16 residues. Trimming pared 8 bases from V and 2 bases from J, leaving 23 bases between. Germline-derived CDR1 and CDR2 are SQVTM and ANQGSEA. DNA of the CDR3: TGCAGCACAACCCGCCTAGCACAGCCGGACACAGATACGCAGTATTTT. Translated, it gives CSTTRLAQPDTDTQYF.

The rearrangement uses TRBV6-4 and TRBJ2-3; 8 bases agree with TRBD2. The J segment lost 7 bases and the V segment lost 4 bases, leaving 16 bases of the junction unmatched. The CDR3 runs to 17 residues. CDR1 and CDR2 (germline): MRHNA, SNTAGT. The CDR3, as DNA: TGTGCCAGCAGTGCAAGCGGGAGCCCTCCTTTCTTAAATACGCAGTATTTT. Protein sequence: CASSASGSPPFLNTQYF.

This chain links TRBV7-2 with TRBJ1-6; tentatively, D is TRBD1 (5 bases). V lost 5 bases and J lost 3, with 11 bases in between. The CDR3 has 15 residues. Germline CDR1 is SGHTA and CDR2 is FQGNSA. CDR3 sequence reads: CASSGRQLYNSPLHF. The DNA of the CDR3 is TGTGCCAGCAGCGGGCGACAGCTCTATAATTCACCCCTCCACTTT.

The genes are TRBV6-6 and TRBJ2-3; 8 bases are a match to TRBD2. The CDR3 length is 15 residues. With V trimmed by 3 bases and J by 1 base, 3 bases remained unmatched. CDR1 is MNHNY, CDR2 SVGAGI, per germline (reference sequence). The CDR3 DNA is TGTGCCAGCAGTTATCGGCGGGGGGGCACAGATACGCAGTATTTT. Its protein product is CASSYRRGGTDTQYF.

The rearrangement links TRBV29-1 to TRBJ2-6; D gene uncertain. Per the germline V gene, CDR1 is SQVTM and CDR2 is ANQGSEA. This CDR3 spans 13 amino acids. The V and J ends lost 1 base and 0 bases respectively, with 1 base between them. The CDR3 protein is CSVEVSGANVLTF. For the CDR3, the DNA is TGCAGCGTTGAAGTCTCTGGGGCCAACGTCCTGACTTTC.

The chain recombines TRBV5-1 with TRBJ2-2; 7 bases align to TRBD1. The CDR3 runs 15 residues. Germline loops: CDR1 SGHRS, CDR2 YFSETQ. Trimming took 4 bases from V and 8 from J; bases not matched to a gene: 11. Written as DNA, the CDR3 is TGCGCCAGCAGCCTTACTACAGGGGCGCGAGGGGAGCTGTTTTTT. Amino acids: CASSLTTGARGELFF.

The CDR3 DNA reads as TGTGCCAGCAGTGAATTTAGAGGGGTGGAGACCCAGTACTTC. As protein: CASSEFRGVETQYF. The rearrangement links TRBV25-1 to TRBJ2-5; D may correspond to TRBD1 or TRBD2 (5 bases each). This CDR3 has 14 amino acids. Trimming took 1 base from V and 5 from J, leaving 11 bases between them. CDR1 is MGHDK and CDR2 is SYGVNS in the germline V gene.

The V call is TRBV6-5, the J call TRBJ2-7; TRBD2 aligns across 8 bases. In germline, CDR1 is MNHEY, CDR2 SVGAGI. The CDR3 has 13 amino acids. V gave up 6 bases and J gave up 1 base; unmatched junction bases: 2. The DNA for the CDR3 is TGTGCCAGCAGACCTAGCGGGTCCTACGAGCAGTACTTC. Amino acids: CASRPSGSYEQYF.

The chain uses TRBV10-2 and TRBJ1-2; 7 bases match TRBD1. Per the germline V gene, CDR1 is WSHSY and CDR2 is SAAADI. With 4 bases clipped from V and 2 bases from J, the junction kept 7 bases outside the gene matches. The CDR3 has 15 amino acids. The CDR3 DNA follows: TGCGCCAGCAGTGGGGGGACGACAGGGAACTATGGCTACACCTTC. Its protein product is CASSGGTTGNYGYTF.